This T cell receptor (beta chain) was sequenced for a study of lung T cells in sarcoidosis with Löfgren's syndrome. Turning to this clonotype: The antigen is undetermined. The germline gene is not matched at one end of the junction; a read error may be the cause.

The V gene's germline CDR1 is SGHAT and CDR2 FQNNGV. The CDR3 sequence is 15 residues long. General study points: Shared TRAV12-1 and TRBV2 CDR3 motifs across Löfgren's syndrome patients reportedly suggested public CD4+ TCRs. TRAV12-1 and TRBV2 were reportedly most expanded in Löfgren's patients.

TCRdb re-called the reads through MiXCR, storing one row per CDR3 protein. The sample lists 55,000 to 80,000 distinct CDR3 sequences, about 20% occurring once. V usage is TRBV11-2 and J usage is TRBJ2-1; D might be TRBD2 (6 bases). The TCR comes from a human donor with sarcoidosis (Löfgren's syndrome or another form), or a control subject (not recorded which). Sequenced material: CD4+ T cells from PBMCs. The CDR3 coding sequence is TGTGTCAGCAGCTTGGGGTTGGAGGGGTTAAGGGAGCAGTTCTTC. It codes for CVSSLGLEGLREQFF.